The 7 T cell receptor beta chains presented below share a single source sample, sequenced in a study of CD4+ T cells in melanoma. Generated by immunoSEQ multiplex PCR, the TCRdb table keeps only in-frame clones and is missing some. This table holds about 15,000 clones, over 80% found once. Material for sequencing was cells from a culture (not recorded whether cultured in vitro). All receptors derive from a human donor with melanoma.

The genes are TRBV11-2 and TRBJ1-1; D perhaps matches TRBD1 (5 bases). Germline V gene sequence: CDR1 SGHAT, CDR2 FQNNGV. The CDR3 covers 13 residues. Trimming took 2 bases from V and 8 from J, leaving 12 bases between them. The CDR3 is CASSLKGRSEAFF. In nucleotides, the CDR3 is TGTGCCAGCAGCTTAAAGGGGCGGTCGGAAGCTTTCTTT.

The CDR3 DNA reads TGTGCCAGCTCACCCTCCGCCCAGGGAATTCAGAATTCACCCCTCCACTTT. Translating it yields CASSPSAQGIQNSPLHF. The V gene is TRBV18, the J gene TRBJ1-6; maybe TRBD1 (5 bases). The CDR3 length is 17 residues. Germline values: CDR1 KGHSH, CDR2 LQKENI. V lost 3 bases to trimming and J lost 7 bases, with 19 bases between them.

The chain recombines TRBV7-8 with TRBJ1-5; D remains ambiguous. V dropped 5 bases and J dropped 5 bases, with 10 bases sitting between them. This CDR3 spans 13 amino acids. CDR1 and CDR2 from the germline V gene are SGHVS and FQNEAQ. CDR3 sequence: CASSPQGYQPQHF. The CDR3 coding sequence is TGTGCCAGCAGCCCACAAGGTTATCAGCCCCAGCATTTT.

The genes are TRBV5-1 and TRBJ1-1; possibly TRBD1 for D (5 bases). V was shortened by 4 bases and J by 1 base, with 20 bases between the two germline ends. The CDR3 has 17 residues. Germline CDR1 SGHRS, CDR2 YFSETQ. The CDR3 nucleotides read TGCGCCAGCAGCCCCCGTGGCGGGGCAGGGACGAACACTGAAGCTTTCTTT. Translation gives CASSPRGGAGTNTEAFF.

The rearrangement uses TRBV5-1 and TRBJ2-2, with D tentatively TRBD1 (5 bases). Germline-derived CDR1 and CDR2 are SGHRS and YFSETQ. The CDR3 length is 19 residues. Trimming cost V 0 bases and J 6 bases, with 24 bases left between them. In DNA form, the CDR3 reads TGCGCCAGCAGCTTGGCCCCACCCCCCTTGACAGTACCGGCCGGGGAGCTGTTTTTT. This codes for CASSLAPPPLTVPAGELFF.

Here the CDR3 DNA reads TGCGCCAGCTCGTCCGGGACTAGCGGATACAATGAGCAGTTCTTC. Amino acids: CASSSGTSGYNEQFF. The chain couples TRBV10-2 to TRBJ2-1; 11 bases are a match to TRBD2. The V segment lost 8 bases and the J segment 4 bases; nucleotides outside the gene matches: 7. This CDR3 has 15 residues. Germline V gene data show CDR1 as WSHSY and CDR2 as SAAADI.

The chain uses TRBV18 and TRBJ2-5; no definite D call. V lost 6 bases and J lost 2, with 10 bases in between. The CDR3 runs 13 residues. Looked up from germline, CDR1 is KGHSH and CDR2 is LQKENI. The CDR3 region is CASSATIQETQYF. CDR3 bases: TGTGCCAGCTCCGCCACCATACAAGAGACCCAGTACTTC. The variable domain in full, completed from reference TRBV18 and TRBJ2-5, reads NAGVMQNPRHLVRRRGQEARLRCSPMKGHSHVYWYRQLPEEGLKFMVYLQKENIIDESGMPKERFSAEFPKEGPSILRIQQVVRGDSAAYFCASSATIQETQYFGPGTRLLVL.